These T cell receptor beta chains were read from a single sample in a study of T cell clonotyping in hematopoietic cell transplantation. Sequenced by immunoSEQ multiplex PCR; TCRdb stores in-frame clones only, minus some. The table shows around 21,000 clones, with 60% to 80% occurring only once. Here the sequenced sample was peripheral blood mononuclear cells, taken before stem cell transplant. These receptors came from a man in his 60s with acute myeloid leukemia. Some clones in this sample may be carry-over from other donors' samples. The CDR3 runs from the conserved cysteine through the conserved F or W. The order of the fields is D gene, clone size, V gene, CDR3 length, J gene, CDR3 protein, CDR3 DNA. The D gene is left open where the match is weak. The size field is filled for only some rows; it gives once, few, many or a size class.

d_call: .
clone_size: .
v_call: TRBV5-1
cdr3_length: 14
j_call: TRBJ1-3
cdr3_aa: CASRTQGTGNTIYF
cdr3_nt: TGCGCCAGCCGTACCCAGGGGACTGGAAACACCATATATTTT

d_call: .
clone_size: once
v_call: TRBV6-5
cdr3_length: 14
j_call: TRBJ1-4
cdr3_aa: CASRGAATNEKLFF
cdr3_nt: TGTGCCAGCAGAGGAGCCGCAACTAATGAAAAACTGTTTTTT

d_call: .
clone_size: .
v_call: TRBV7-9
cdr3_length: 12
j_call: TRBJ2-3
cdr3_aa: CASTLGLGGQYF
cdr3_nt: TGTGCCAGCACCCTCGGCCTGGGGGGGCAGTATTTT

d_call: .
clone_size: .
v_call: TRBV5-1
cdr3_length: 16
j_call: TRBJ2-3
cdr3_aa: CASSLGWGSNTDTQYF
cdr3_nt: TGCGCCAGCAGCTTGGGGTGGGGCTCAAACACAGATACGCAGTATTTT

d_call: .
clone_size: .
v_call: TRBV6-6
cdr3_length: 12
j_call: TRBJ2-7
cdr3_aa: CASSYARYEQYF
cdr3_nt: TGTGCCAGCAGTTACGCACGGTACGAGCAGTACTTC

d_call: .
clone_size: .
v_call: TRBV7-2
cdr3_length: 14
j_call: TRBJ2-7
cdr3_aa: CASSLEGKDYEQYF
cdr3_nt: TGTGCCAGCAGCTTGGAGGGCAAGGACTACGAGCAGTACTTC

d_call: .
clone_size: once
v_call: TRBV5-6
cdr3_length: 13
j_call: TRBJ2-1
cdr3_aa: CASSHPVRSEQFF
cdr3_nt: TGTGCCAGCAGCCATCCCGTGAGGAGTGAGCAGTTCTTC

d_call: TRBD2
clone_size: .
v_call: TRBV11-2
cdr3_length: 16
j_call: TRBJ2-7
cdr3_aa: CASSRTSGGNSYEQYF
cdr3_nt: TGTGCCAGCAGCAGGACTAGCGGGGGGAACTCCTACGAGCAGTACTTC

d_call: .
clone_size: once
v_call: TRBV19
cdr3_length: 14
j_call: TRBJ2-7
cdr3_aa: CASSLAGQLYEQYF
cdr3_nt: TGTGCCAGTAGTTTGGCAGGGCAATTGTACGAGCAGTACTTC

d_call: .
clone_size: .
v_call: TRBV29-1
cdr3_length: 12
j_call: TRBJ2-3
cdr3_aa: CSVVEGTDTQYF
cdr3_nt: TGCAGCGTTGTTGAGGGGACAGATACGCAGTATTTT

d_call: .
clone_size: .
v_call: TRBV7-2
cdr3_length: 12
j_call: TRBJ2-5
cdr3_aa: CASSLGWETQYF
cdr3_nt: TGTGCCAGCAGCTTAGGATGGGAGACCCAGTACTTC

d_call: .
clone_size: .
v_call: TRBV19
cdr3_length: 16
j_call: TRBJ2-6
cdr3_aa: CASSIFPGSGANVLTF
cdr3_nt: TGTGCCAGTAGTATCTTCCCAGGGTCTGGGGCCAACGTCCTGACTTTC

d_call: .
clone_size: .
v_call: TRBV30
cdr3_length: 16
j_call: TRBJ1-1
cdr3_aa: CARKKGGRNSDTEAFF
cdr3_nt: TGTGCCCGCAAAAAGGGTGGGAGGAATAGTGACACTGAAGCTTTCTTT

d_call: .
clone_size: once
v_call: TRBV20-1
cdr3_length: 11
j_call: TRBJ1-1
cdr3_aa: CSAGGLTEAFF
cdr3_nt: TGCAGTGCTGGAGGGTTGACTGAAGCTTTCTTT

d_call: .
clone_size: .
v_call: TRBV7-2
cdr3_length: 14
j_call: TRBJ2-1
cdr3_aa: CASARKASVDEQFF
cdr3_nt: TGTGCCAGCGCACGAAAGGCTAGCGTAGATGAGCAGTTCTTC

d_call: TRBD2
clone_size: .
v_call: TRBV7-6
cdr3_length: 15
j_call: TRBJ2-7
cdr3_aa: CASSPGDGLGYEQYF
cdr3_nt: TGTGCCAGCAGCCCTGGGGATGGACTAGGCTACGAGCAGTACTTC

d_call: .
clone_size: .
v_call: TRBV9
cdr3_length: 17
j_call: TRBJ1-2
cdr3_aa: CASSVVANGARYYGYTF
cdr3_nt: TGTGCCAGCAGCGTGGTTGCGAATGGGGCGCGGTACTATGGCTACACCTTC

d_call: .
clone_size: .
v_call: TRBV4-1
cdr3_length: 16
j_call: TRBJ2-6
cdr3_aa: CASSQDRGTGANVLTF
cdr3_nt: TGCGCCAGCAGCCAAGATAGGGGGACTGGGGCCAACGTCCTGACTTTC

d_call: .
clone_size: few
v_call: TRBV4-2
cdr3_length: 13
j_call: TRBJ1-2
cdr3_aa: CASSQAPNYGYTF
cdr3_nt: TGTGCCAGCAGCCAGGCTCCAAACTATGGCTACACCTTC

d_call: .
clone_size: .
v_call: TRBV5-1
cdr3_length: 14
j_call: TRBJ1-1
cdr3_aa: CASSPRGGSTEAFF
cdr3_nt: TGCGCCAGCAGCCCCCGGGGGGGTAGTACTGAAGCTTTCTTT

d_call: TRBD1
clone_size: .
v_call: TRBV5-4
cdr3_length: 16
j_call: TRBJ1-2
cdr3_aa: CASSLVPGGTNNGYTF
cdr3_nt: TGTGCCAGCAGCTTGGTACCAGGGGGCACGAATAATGGCTACACCTTC

d_call: .
clone_size: few
v_call: TRBV14
cdr3_length: 16
j_call: TRBJ2-1
cdr3_aa: CASSTFEGDRFDEQFF
cdr3_nt: TGTGCCAGCAGTACTTTCGAGGGGGATCGGTTCGATGAGCAGTTCTTC

d_call: .
clone_size: .
v_call: TRBV5-6
cdr3_length: 15
j_call: TRBJ1-1
cdr3_aa: CASSLVGGGNTEAFF
cdr3_nt: TGTGCCAGCAGCTTGGTGGGGGGGGGAAACACTGAAGCTTTCTTT

d_call: .
clone_size: .
v_call: TRBV4-3
cdr3_length: 15
j_call: TRBJ1-1
cdr3_aa: CASSQGGAGNTEAFF
cdr3_nt: TGCGCCAGCAGCCAAGGCGGGGCGGGGAACACTGAAGCTTTCTTT

d_call: .
clone_size: .
v_call: TRBV6-4
cdr3_length: 13
j_call: TRBJ1-1
cdr3_aa: CASSERGDTEAFF
cdr3_nt: TGTGCCAGCAGTGAGCGGGGGGATACTGAAGCTTTCTTT

d_call: .
clone_size: .
v_call: TRBV7-9
cdr3_length: 14
j_call: TRBJ1-1
cdr3_aa: CASSLGGGATEAFF
cdr3_nt: TGTGCCAGCAGCTTAGGGGGAGGGGCCACTGAAGCTTTCTTT

d_call: TRBD2
clone_size: .
v_call: TRBV4-3
cdr3_length: 15
j_call: TRBJ2-1
cdr3_aa: CASSQTAGPYNEQFF
cdr3_nt: TGCGCCAGCAGCCAAACAGCGGGGCCCTACAATGAGCAGTTCTTC

d_call: .
clone_size: .
v_call: TRBV10-3
cdr3_length: 14
j_call: TRBJ1-2
cdr3_aa: CAISGDGGDYGYTF
cdr3_nt: TGTGCCATCAGTGGGGACGGGGGAGACTATGGCTACACCTTC

d_call: TRBD2
clone_size: .
v_call: TRBV28
cdr3_length: 16
j_call: TRBJ2-7
cdr3_aa: CASSLSGTSGSYEQYF
cdr3_nt: TGTGCTAGCAGTTTGTCGGGGACTAGCGGGTCCTACGAGCAGTACTTC

d_call: .
clone_size: .
v_call: TRBV28
cdr3_length: 12
j_call: TRBJ1-1
cdr3_aa: CASNPGNTEAFF
cdr3_nt: TGTGCCAGCAATCCGGGGAACACTGAAGCTTTCTTT

d_call: TRBD1
clone_size: .
v_call: TRBV25-1
cdr3_length: 16
j_call: TRBJ2-2
cdr3_aa: CASSRDRGSNTGELFF
cdr3_nt: TGTGCCAGCAGCCGGGACAGGGGATCTAACACCGGGGAGCTGTTTTTT

d_call: .
clone_size: once
v_call: TRBV9
cdr3_length: 13
j_call: TRBJ1-5
cdr3_aa: CASSVGFNQPQHF
cdr3_nt: TGTGCCAGCAGCGTAGGTTTCAATCAGCCCCAGCATTTT

d_call: .
clone_size: .
v_call: TRBV11-2
cdr3_length: 16
j_call: TRBJ2-7
cdr3_aa: CASSLDSGQRYEEQYF
cdr3_nt: TGTGCCAGCAGCTTAGATTCAGGACAGCGATACGAAGAGCAGTACTTC

d_call: TRBD1
clone_size: .
v_call: TRBV9
cdr3_length: 15
j_call: TRBJ2-2
cdr3_aa: CASSVETGGTGELFF
cdr3_nt: TGTGCCAGCAGCGTAGAGACAGGGGGCACCGGGGAGCTGTTTTTT

d_call: TRBD2
clone_size: few
v_call: TRBV13
cdr3_length: 18
j_call: TRBJ2-7
cdr3_aa: CASSFYGRGTSGSYEQYF
cdr3_nt: TGTGCCAGCAGCTTCTATGGTAGAGGGACTAGCGGCTCCTACGAGCAGTACTTC

d_call: .
clone_size: .
v_call: TRBV27
cdr3_length: 12
j_call: TRBJ2-7
cdr3_aa: CASSFGGNEQYF
cdr3_nt: TGTGCCAGCAGTTTTGGGGGGAACGAGCAGTACTTC

d_call: .
clone_size: .
v_call: TRBV13
cdr3_length: 11
j_call: TRBJ2-7
cdr3_aa: CASSLVSEQYF
cdr3_nt: TGTGCCAGCAGCTTAGTGTCAGAGCAGTACTTC

d_call: .
clone_size: .
v_call: TRBV6-1
cdr3_length: 14
j_call: TRBJ2-7
cdr3_aa: CASSDTGSSYEQYF
cdr3_nt: TGTGCCAGCAGTGATACAGGAAGCTCCTACGAGCAGTACTTC

d_call: TRBD1
clone_size: .
v_call: TRBV11-3
cdr3_length: 16
j_call: TRBJ2-7
cdr3_aa: CASSSRRTGSTYEQYF
cdr3_nt: TGTGCCAGCAGCTCCCGGCGGACAGGGTCGACCTACGAGCAGTACTTC

d_call: TRBD2
clone_size: .
v_call: TRBV7-2
cdr3_length: 15
j_call: TRBJ2-1
cdr3_aa: CASSWGGGPYNEQFF
cdr3_nt: TGTGCCAGCAGCTGGGGCGGGGGACCCTACAATGAGCAGTTCTTC

d_call: .
clone_size: .
v_call: TRBV27
cdr3_length: 14
j_call: TRBJ2-7
cdr3_aa: CASRPVLSSYEQYF
cdr3_nt: TGTGCCAGCAGACCCGTCCTCAGCTCCTACGAGCAGTACTTC

d_call: .
clone_size: .
v_call: TRBV29-1
cdr3_length: 12
j_call: TRBJ1-1
cdr3_aa: CSVSGPNTEAFF
cdr3_nt: TGCAGCGTGTCCGGACCGAACACTGAAGCTTTCTTT

d_call: TRBD1
clone_size: .
v_call: TRBV5-1
cdr3_length: 14
j_call: TRBJ2-7
cdr3_aa: CASSLGDRVGEQYF
cdr3_nt: TGCGCCAGCAGCTTGGGGGACAGGGTGGGTGAGCAGTACTTC

d_call: TRBD1
clone_size: .
v_call: TRBV14
cdr3_length: 12
j_call: TRBJ2-7
cdr3_aa: CASSLRGQRQYF
cdr3_nt: TGTGCCAGCAGCCTACGGGGACAGCGGCAGTACTTC

d_call: .
clone_size: .
v_call: TRBV11-3
cdr3_length: 16
j_call: TRBJ1-3
cdr3_aa: CASSPRGGEAGNTIYF
cdr3_nt: TGTGCCAGCAGCCCCCGCGGGGGAGAGGCTGGAAACACCATATATTTT

d_call: .
clone_size: few
v_call: TRBV6-5
cdr3_length: 14
j_call: TRBJ1-1
cdr3_aa: CASPCGIPNTEAFF
cdr3_nt: TGTGCCAGCCCGTGTGGGATCCCGAACACTGAAGCTTTCTTT

d_call: .
clone_size: .
v_call: TRBV5-1
cdr3_length: 17
j_call: TRBJ2-2
cdr3_aa: CASSSLWDGPQTGELFF
cdr3_nt: TGCGCCAGCAGCTCTCTCTGGGACGGACCACAAACCGGGGAGCTGTTTTTT

d_call: .
clone_size: few
v_call: TRBV14
cdr3_length: 14
j_call: TRBJ1-2
cdr3_aa: CASSQEPGSHGYTF
cdr3_nt: TGTGCCAGCAGCCAAGAACCCGGATCCCACGGCTACACCTTC

d_call: TRBD1
clone_size: .
v_call: TRBV2
cdr3_length: 17
j_call: TRBJ1-3
cdr3_aa: CASCSGQGAPSGNTIYF
cdr3_nt: TGTGCCAGCTGTTCGGGACAGGGGGCACCCTCTGGAAACACCATATATTTT

d_call: .
clone_size: .
v_call: TRBV7-2
cdr3_length: 14
j_call: TRBJ2-3
cdr3_aa: CASSLPVRADTQYF
cdr3_nt: TGTGCCAGCAGCCTCCCCGTTCGAGCGGATACGCAGTATTTT

d_call: .
clone_size: .
v_call: TRBV9
cdr3_length: 14
j_call: TRBJ2-7
cdr3_aa: CASSVDLNPYEQYF
cdr3_nt: TGTGCCAGCAGCGTAGACCTCAACCCCTACGAGCAGTACTTC

d_call: .
clone_size: .
v_call: TRBV9
cdr3_length: 15
j_call: TRBJ1-1
cdr3_aa: CASSVGGDVNTEAFF
cdr3_nt: TGTGCCAGCAGCGTAGGGGGGGACGTGAACACTGAAGCTTTCTTT

d_call: TRBD1
clone_size: .
v_call: TRBV2
cdr3_length: 14
j_call: TRBJ2-5
cdr3_aa: CASSLDRGVGTQYF
cdr3_nt: TGTGCCAGCAGCCTTGACAGGGGTGTTGGGACCCAGTACTTC

d_call: .
clone_size: .
v_call: TRBV7-2
cdr3_length: 15
j_call: TRBJ2-3
cdr3_aa: CASSLVSRRTDTQYF
cdr3_nt: TGTGCCAGCAGCTTAGTTTCTAGGCGCACAGATACGCAGTATTTT

d_call: .
clone_size: few
v_call: TRBV7-2
cdr3_length: 17
j_call: TRBJ2-3
cdr3_aa: CASSLRLGGATTDTQYF
cdr3_nt: TGTGCCAGCAGCTTAAGATTGGGCGGGGCGACCACAGATACGCAGTATTTT

d_call: .
clone_size: .
v_call: TRBV28
cdr3_length: 14
j_call: TRBJ1-2
cdr3_aa: CASNTGTRNYGYTF
cdr3_nt: TGTGCCAGCAATACCGGGACAAGGAACTATGGCTACACCTTC

d_call: .
clone_size: .
v_call: TRBV25-1
cdr3_length: 12
j_call: TRBJ2-2
cdr3_aa: CASSQVTGELFF
cdr3_nt: TGTGCCAGCAGTCAAGTCACCGGGGAGCTGTTTTTT

d_call: TRBD1
clone_size: .
v_call: TRBV30
cdr3_length: 16
j_call: TRBJ2-3
cdr3_aa: CAWSVQGGSRTDTQYF
cdr3_nt: TGTGCCTGGAGTGTCCAAGGGGGCTCTCGCACAGATACGCAGTATTTT

d_call: TRBD1
clone_size: .
v_call: TRBV6-5
cdr3_length: 13
j_call: TRBJ1-1
cdr3_aa: CASSYQGDTEAFF
cdr3_nt: TGTGCCAGCAGTTATCAGGGGGACACTGAAGCTTTCTTT

d_call: TRBD1
clone_size: .
v_call: TRBV4-3
cdr3_length: 15
j_call: TRBJ1-1
cdr3_aa: CASSLRTGGISEAFF
cdr3_nt: TGCGCCAGCAGCCTTAGGACAGGGGGAATCAGTGAAGCTTTCTTT